Below are 5 T cell receptor beta chains sequenced from a single sample in a study of blood T cells in healthy people across ages. Sample-barcoded 5' priming and a J-beta primer mix drove a second PCR of roughly 7 to 11 cycles. TCRdb independently ran MiXCR on the 5' RACE reads; one entry per CDR3 protein. The sample has fewer than 900,000 distinct CDR3 sequences, about half seen once. Sequencing input: blood. These receptors all come from a woman aged 55-69 years in good health.

The rearrangement uses TRBV7-2 and TRBJ1-6; D uncertain. The V gene's germline CDR1 is SGHTA and CDR2 FQGNSA. The CDR3 extends over 12 amino acids. V shed 2 bases and J shed 9 bases, with 5 bases lying between them. This CDR3 is CASSLRPSPLHF. DNA of the CDR3: TGTGCCAGCAGCTTACGGCCTTCACCCCTCCACTTT.

This chain uses TRBV6-2 or TRBV6-3 with TRBJ1-2; 7 bases line up with TRBD1. Germline assignment: CDR1 MNHEY and CDR2 SVGEGT. This CDR3 region has 12 residues. J was trimmed by 4 bases and V by 8 bases; bases with no gene match: 4. CDR3 loop: CASRSGGYGYTF. The CDR3 nucleotides are TGTGCCAGCCGATCAGGGGGCTATGGCTACACCTTC.

The chain joins TRBV29-1 to TRBJ1-1; no clear D gene. V was clipped by 3 bases and J by 6 bases, with 5 bases between them. The CDR3 spans 10 residues. The V gene's germline CDR1 is SQVTM and CDR2 ANQGSEA. The CDR3 region has the DNA TGCAGCGTTGACGCTCCTGAAGCTTTCTTT. Amino acid sequence: CSVDAPEAFF. The variable domain in full, with the rest retrieved from reference TRBV29-1 and TRBJ1-1, is SAVISQKPSRDICQRGTSLTIQCQVDSQVTMMFWYRQQPGQSLTLIATANQGSEATYESGFVIDKFPISRPNLTFSTLTVSNMSPEDSSIYLCSVDAPEAFFGQGTRLTVV.

This clonotype was seen more than once but under ten times. This chain links TRBV21-1 with TRBJ2-7; no check of the table's D call, TRBD2, against the DNA was made. TRBV21-1 is termed a pseudogene. This CDR3 contains 13 residues. For the CDR3, the DNA is TGTGCCCCGACGAGGGACCCATCCTACGAGCAGTACTTC. Translated, it gives CAPTRDPSYEQYF.

There are many counts of this clonotype. The chain has TRBV20-1 and TRBJ2-5, with TRBD1 as a possible D gene (6 bases). This CDR3 contains 11 residues. CDR1 DFQATT and CDR2 SNEGSKA come from the germline V gene (reference sequence). CDR3 DNA: TGCAGCGCCGGACAGCAAGAGACCCAGTACTTC. As protein: CSAGQQETQYF.